A single sample gave rise to the 29 T cell receptor beta chains below, sequenced in a study of post-analysis software for immune sequencing data. Unique-molecular-identifier-tagged TCR beta cDNA libraries were used. TCRdb called the PCR reads again in MiXCR, with one record for every CDR3 protein. Of around 160,000 distinct CDR3 sequences in the sample, around 36% are singletons; the top ten hold 25% to 35%. The sample here was blood, taken after autologous hematopoietic stem cell transplantation. These receptors all stem from a girl under 18 with multiple sclerosis.

This clonotype has a handful of counts. The chain uses TRBV7-9 and TRBJ2-7; D gene uncertain. With the DNA end fitting TRBJ2-5 better, the J assignment may be wrong. In germline, CDR1 is SEHNR, CDR2 FQNEAQ (reference sequence). This CDR3 has 16 amino acids. In nucleotides, the CDR3 is TGTGCCAGCAGCTTAGGGTCCGGGCCCTTGAGTGAGACCCAGTACTTC. It is translated as CASSLGSGPLSETQYF.

This chain links TRBV7-9 with TRBJ2-7, with 8 bases identical to TRBD1. This CDR3 has 17 residues. Germline V gives CDR1 SEHNR, CDR2 FQNEAQ (reference sequence). V lost 4 bases to trimming and J lost 1 base; unmatched junction nucleotides: 12. The CDR3 loop reads CASSSLQGWTGSYEQYF. CDR3 DNA sequence: TGTGCCAGCAGCTCCTTACAGGGCTGGACAGGGTCCTACGAGCAGTACTTC.

This rearrangement joins TRBV29-1 to TRBJ2-1; 12 bases fit TRBD2. CDR3 length equals 14 residues. Germline CDR1 and CDR2: SQVTM and ANQGSEA. V lost 1 base, J lost 6 bases, and 1 base stayed unmatched. The CDR3 region is CSVEGLAGANEQFF. The CDR3 DNA reads as TGCAGCGTTGAAGGACTAGCGGGAGCCAATGAGCAGTTCTTC.

The chain couples TRBV9 to TRBJ1-1; 7 positions match TRBD1. The CDR3 has 14 residues. The V gene end was trimmed by 3 bases and the J gene end by 7 bases; junction bases not matched to a gene: 9. Germline CDR1 reads SGDLS; CDR2 reads YYNGEE. CDR3 amino acids: CASSAFEGANEAFF. CDR3 nucleotide sequence: TGTGCCAGCAGCGCTTTCGAGGGGGCGAATGAAGCTTTCTTT.

The chain joins TRBV20-1 to TRBJ1-1, with D unclear. Germline lookup yields CDR1 DFQATT and CDR2 SNEGSKA (reference sequence). This CDR3 comprises 13 residues. The V gene lost 8 bases and the J gene lost 2 bases, with 15 bases spanning the gap. CDR3 protein: CSTKLGPNTEAFF. The CDR3, as DNA: TGCAGTACGAAACTCGGACCAAACACTGAAGCTTTCTTT.

The genes are TRBV28 and TRBJ2-7, with TRBD1 as a possible D gene (6 bases). This CDR3 is built from 16 residues. V lost 2 bases, J lost 7 bases, and 21 bases lay in between. Germline-derived CDR1 and CDR2 are MDHEN and SYDVKM. The CDR3 DNA reads as TGTGCCAGCAGTTTAGTTCGGGACAACAATAACAATGAGCAGTACTTC. Translation gives CASSLVRDNNNNEQYF.

This clonotype was observed a few times. The chain uses TRBV4-1 and TRBJ2-3, with D perhaps matching TRBD2 (5 bases). Germline-derived CDR1 and CDR2 are MGHRA and YSYEKL. V shed 0 bases and J shed 3 bases, with 13 bases lying between them. The CDR3 contains 16 residues. In nucleotides, the CDR3 is TGCGCCAGCAGCCAAGAAGGGAGTGTCCGTACAGATACGCAGTATTTT. Protein sequence: CASSQEGSVRTDTQYF.

The chain combines TRBV2 with TRBJ1-6; D gene unclear. Germline V gives CDR1 SNHLY, CDR2 FYNNEI. V was clipped by 7 bases and J by 17 bases, with 15 bases between them. There are 11 residues in the CDR3. Here the CDR3 reads CASTPGPRFHF. CDR3 DNA: TGTGCCAGCACCCCCGGACCGCGCTTCCACTTT.

The CDR3 spells CASSQGLGPQETQYF. CDR3 DNA: TGCGCCAGCAGCCAAGGACTAGGGCCCCAAGAGACCCAGTACTTC. This rearrangement joins TRBV4-3 to TRBJ2-5; D is possibly TRBD2 (6 bases). Germline V gives CDR1 LGHNA, CDR2 YSLEER. V lost 1 base and J lost 1, with 10 bases in between. This CDR3 has 15 amino acids.

This clonotype was detected many times. The chain is built from TRBV7-2 and TRBJ1-2; perhaps TRBD1 as D (6 bases). The germline V gene encodes CDR1 SGHTA and CDR2 FQGNSA. The V end lost 5 bases, the J end lost 0 bases, and 19 bases lay between the germline ends. This CDR3 has 17 residues. Written as DNA, the CDR3 is TGTGCCAGCAGCCCCGGGGGGCGCTTAACCACTAACTATGGCTACACCTTC. Protein sequence: CASSPGGRLTTNYGYTF.

The chain has TRBV7-2 and TRBJ2-7, with TRBD2 matching over 7 bases. CDR1 is SGHTA, CDR2 FQGNSA, per germline. There are 15 residues in the CDR3. J lost 2 bases, V lost 2 bases, and 6 bases had no gene match. CDR3 in DNA: TGTGCCAGCAGCTTAATAGCGGGTAATCCCTACGAGCAGTACTTC. Protein sequence: CASSLIAGNPYEQYF.

The J gene is TRBJ2-4, the V gene TRBV27, with a weak D call TRBD1 (6 bases). CDR1 is MNHEY and CDR2 is SMNVEV in the germline V gene (reference sequence). V was clipped by 4 bases and J by 8 bases, with 21 bases between them. The CDR3 loop spans 16 amino acids. CDR3 in amino acids: CASSSLAGTMDDIQYF. CDR3 coding DNA: TGTGCCAGCAGTTCTCTCGCCGGGACAATGGATGACATTCAGTACTTC.

This sequence joins TRBV3-1 and TRBJ2-7; TRBD1 agrees at 7 bases. Per the germline V gene, CDR1 is LGHDT and CDR2 is YNNKEL (reference sequence). J was trimmed by 2 bases and V by 5 bases; bases with no gene match: 12. The CDR3 length is 16 residues. CDR3 DNA sequence: TGTGCCAGCAGCGCCAGCCCTTCGGACAGGACCTACGAGCAGTACTTC. It is translated as CASSASPSDRTYEQYF.

Only one count was recorded for this clonotype. The chain recombines TRBV19 with TRBJ2-7; 10 bases fit TRBD1. The CDR3 consists of 18 residues. V was pared by 0 bases and J by 2 bases, with 10 bases of the junction left unmatched. From germline, CDR1 is LNHDA and CDR2 SQIVND (reference sequence). The CDR3 region has the DNA TGTGCCAGTAGTATAGATCACGGACAGGGGGTCAAGACCTACGAGCAGTACTTC. Translated, it gives CASSIDHGQGVKTYEQYF. Supplemented by reference TRBV19 and TRBJ2-7, the full variable domain reads DGGITQSPKYLFRKEGQNVTLSCEQNLNHDAMYWYRQDPGQGLRLIYYSQIVNDFQKGDIAEGYSVSREKKESFPLTVTSAQKNPTAFYLCASSIDHGQGVKTYEQYFGPGTRLTVT.

Ten or more counts support this clonotype. The V call is TRBV20-1, the J call TRBJ2-3; D gene ambiguous. The germline V gene has CDR1 DFQATT and CDR2 SNEGSKA (reference sequence). The CDR3 is 15 amino acids. Trimming removed 5 bases from V and 4 bases from J, with 19 bases in between. The CDR3 here is CSAPPGSLRSDTQYF. For the CDR3, the DNA is TGCAGTGCTCCCCCCGGCTCCCTGAGATCAGATACGCAGTATTTT.

V usage is TRBV15 and J usage is TRBJ1-4; the match to TRBD1 covers 9 bases. CDR1 is LNHNV, CDR2 YYDKDF, per germline (reference sequence). The V and J ends lost 0 bases and 7 bases, in that order; junction bases with no gene match: 6. The CDR3 is 16 residues long. For the CDR3, the DNA is TGTGCCACCAGCAGAGACCCGGGACAGGGTTGTGAAAAACTGTTTTTT. The encoded protein is CATSRDPGQGCEKLFF.

The chain combines TRBV13 with TRBJ2-7; TRBD1 matches at 7 bases. Germline CDR1 and CDR2: PRHDT and FYEKMQ (reference sequence). Germline trimming cut 3 bases from V and 2 bases from J; bases unmatched to any gene: 7. The CDR3 is 15 residues long. The CDR3 is CASSLVDRDTYEQYF. The CDR3 bases are TGTGCCAGCAGCTTGGTCGACAGGGACACCTACGAGCAGTACTTC.

This clonotype was seen at least ten times. The genes are TRBV11-2 and TRBJ2-3, with no clear D. CDR3 length: 16 residues. CDR1 and CDR2 (germline): SGHAT, FQNNGV. The V gene lost 1 base and the J gene lost 4 bases, with 15 bases spanning the gap. As DNA, the CDR3 is TGTGCCAGCAGCTTAGGCGCCTATGTGAAGTCAGATACGCAGTATTTT. Residues: CASSLGAYVKSDTQYF. The variable domain in full, completed from reference TRBV11-2 and TRBJ2-3, reads EAGVAQSPRYKIIEKRQSVAFWCNPISGHATLYWYQQILGQGPKLLIQFQNNGVVDDSQLPKDRFSAERLKGVDSTLKIQPAKLEDSAVYLCASSLGAYVKSDTQYFGPGTRLTVL.

This clonotype was found once. A much bigger clone sits one base away, suggesting this may be a read error. The V gene is TRBV15, the J gene TRBJ2-1; D uncertain. Germline-derived CDR1 and CDR2 are LNHNV and YYDKDF (reference sequence). The CDR3 totals 16 residues. Between the trimmed V and J ends, which lost 0 bases and 1 base, there was a span of 10 bases. The CDR3 reads CATSRDVGASYNEQFF. The CDR3 bases are TGTGCCACCAGCAGAGATGTCGGCGCGTCCTACAATGAGCAGTTCTTC.

This clonotype has only a few counts. The gene calls are TRBV24-1 and TRBJ2-1; the match to TRBD2 covers 8 bases. CDR3 length: 15 amino acids. V was pared by 6 bases and J by 3 bases, with 6 bases of the junction left unmatched. Germline lookup yields CDR1 KGHDR and CDR2 SFDVKD. CDR3 DNA: TGTGCCACCAGTCTGAGCGGGACTAGCTACAATGAGCAGTTCTTC. This translates into CATSLSGTSYNEQFF.

This clonotype was seen a few times. The V and J genes are TRBV18 and TRBJ2-7; possible D gene TRBD2, 6 bases. Trimming stripped 3 bases from V and 3 bases from J, with 15 bases between. Germline V CDR1 and CDR2: KGHSH, LQKENI. The CDR3 runs to 15 residues. In DNA form, the CDR3 reads TGTGCCAGCTCACCGGGTCCGGGAGTGGGCTACGAGCAGTACTTC. It specifies CASSPGPGVGYEQYF.

A few counts support this clonotype. V and J are TRBV7-2 and TRBJ2-1; tentative D call: TRBD1 (6 bases). CDR3 length equals 12 residues. The V gene lost 5 bases and the J gene lost 7 bases, with 9 bases spanning the gap. CDR1 is SGHTA and CDR2 is FQGNSA in the germline V gene. The CDR3 nucleotides read TGTGCCAGCAGCCTCGACAGGAATGAGCAGTTCTTC. Translating gives CASSLDRNEQFF.

This clonotype has only a few counts. The chain uses TRBV20-1 and TRBJ2-7; tentatively, D is TRBD2 (6 bases). Trimming removed 6 bases at V and 4 bases at J, with 19 bases between. The CDR3 has 14 residues. Germline V gene lookup returns CDR1 DFQATT and CDR2 SNEGSKA (reference sequence). The CDR3 spells CSAYPRDFAYEQYF. The CDR3 DNA follows: TGCAGTGCCTACCCCCGGGACTTCGCATACGAGCAGTACTTC.

This chain links TRBV20-1 with TRBJ2-5; no firm D call. Germline assignment: CDR1 DFQATT and CDR2 SNEGSKA (reference sequence). This CDR3 region has 11 residues. V was trimmed by 1 base and J by 5 bases, leaving 5 bases between them. The CDR3 sequence is CSARGLETQYF. The DNA for the CDR3 is TGCAGTGCTAGAGGGTTGGAGACCCAGTACTTC.

This clonotype was seen more than once but under ten times. The chain uses TRBV9 and TRBJ1-2; D may be TRBD1 (5 bases). The CDR3 contains 15 residues. The V and J ends lost 0 bases and 1 base respectively, with 10 bases between them. Germline-derived CDR1 and CDR2 are SGDLS and YYNGEE. Written as DNA, the CDR3 is TGTGCCAGCAGCGTAGGGGGGAATAATAACTATGGCTACACCTTC. Encoded protein: CASSVGGNNNYGYTF.

This rearrangement joins TRBV5-1 to TRBJ1-1; unclear D gene. The V gene's germline CDR1 is SGHRS and CDR2 YFSETQ. The CDR3 covers 14 residues. V was cut by 4 bases and J by 4 bases, with 14 bases left in between. The CDR3 nucleotides read TGCGCCAGCAGCCTCTCATGGGGAGGCACTGAAGCTTTCTTT. It yields the protein CASSLSWGGTEAFF.

The rearrangement joins TRBV10-1 to TRBJ2-1; D uncertain. Trimming stripped 2 bases from V and 9 bases from J, with 14 bases between. Germline CDR1 WNHNN, CDR2 SYGVQD (reference sequence). The length of the CDR3 is 14 residues. This CDR3 is CASSERAGSLEQFF. CDR3 coding DNA: TGCGCCAGCAGTGAGCGGGCTGGTAGTCTTGAGCAGTTCTTC.

This clonotype was recorded once. The chain recombines TRBV3-1 with TRBJ2-1; TRBD2 agrees at 13 bases. Germline-derived CDR1 and CDR2 are LGHDT and YNNKEL (reference sequence). This CDR3 has 15 amino acids. Trimming at V came to 4 bases and at J to 8 bases, leaving 5 bases not matched to a gene. For the CDR3, the DNA is TGTGCCAGCAGCCCCGGACTAGCGGGAGTTTATGAGCAGTTCTTC. Translating it yields CASSPGLAGVYEQFF.

The V call is TRBV29-1, the J call TRBJ2-5; 8 positions match TRBD1. The CDR3 spans 15 residues. The ends lost 1 base at V and 4 bases at J; junction bases unmatched: 8. Looked up from germline, CDR1 is SQVTM and CDR2 is ANQGSEA. The CDR3, as DNA: TGCAGCGTTGAAGGGCGGCAGGGGGCCCGAGAGACCCAGTACTTC. This codes for CSVEGRQGARETQYF.